These 19 T cell receptor beta chains were all obtained from the same sample, sequenced in a study of blood T cell repertoires in COVID-19. Repertoires were generated with immunoSEQ multiplex PCR, while TCRdb's copy carries only in-frame clones and drops some. The data show tens of thousands of clones, 70% to 90% seen once. The specimen was peripheral blood. All receptors derive from a human donor in a cohort sampled during active COVID-19.

The gene calls are TRBV5-1 and TRBJ1-5, with 7 bases identical to TRBD1. Germline V CDR1 and CDR2: SGHRS, YFSETQ. J lost 7 bases, V lost 0 bases, and 10 bases had no gene match. The CDR3 is 16 residues long. CDR3 in DNA: TGCGCCAGCAGCTTGGACCCGACAGGGAGTGGACAGCCCCAGCATTTT. Translating it yields CASSLDPTGSGQPQHF.

This chain links TRBV6-5 with TRBJ1-2; D is unresolved. Germline CDR1 is MNHEY and CDR2 is SVGAGI. V was pared by 0 bases and J by 5 bases, with 7 bases between. This CDR3 is built from 13 residues. Here the CDR3 DNA reads TGTGCCAGCAGTTACTCGCGAGGGTATGGCTACACCTTC. As protein: CASSYSRGYGYTF.

The chain joins TRBV11-3 to TRBJ2-7; the match to TRBD1 covers 8 bases. Per germline, CDR1 SGHNT and CDR2 YENEEA. V shed 5 bases and J 6 bases; nucleotides not matched to a gene: 6. This CDR3 is built from 13 residues. The CDR3 is CASSRDRLSEQYF. The CDR3 DNA is TGTGCCAGCAGCCGGGACAGGCTGTCCGAGCAGTACTTC.

The rearrangement joins TRBV19 to TRBJ2-7, with TRBD1 matching 7 bases. This CDR3 is 16 amino acids long. The ends lost 3 bases at V and 3 bases at J; junction bases unmatched: 11. Germline CDR1 reads LNHDA; CDR2 reads SQIVND (reference sequence). CDR3 amino acids: CASSIDLRTGNYEQYF. The CDR3 DNA reads as TGTGCCAGTAGTATCGATCTCCGGACAGGCAACTACGAGCAGTACTTC.

The CDR3 region is CASSPLGTGAKETQYF. The CDR3 DNA sequence: TGTGCCAGCAGCCCATTAGGGACAGGGGCAAAAGAGACCCAGTACTTC. This sequence joins TRBV9 and TRBJ2-5; 10 bases agree with TRBD1. CDR3 length equals 16 residues. Unmatched junction bases numbered 9, after V lost 4 bases and J lost 3 bases. Germline CDR1 reads SGDLS; CDR2 reads YYNGEE. Full variable domain (rest looked up from reference TRBV9 and TRBJ2-5): DSGVTQTPKHLITATGQRVTLRCSPRSGDLSVYWYQQSLDQGLQFLIQYYNGEERAKGNILERFSAQQFPDLHSELNLSSLELGDSALYFCASSPLGTGAKETQYFGPGTRLLVL.

This rearrangement joins TRBV19 to TRBJ2-7, with D maybe TRBD2 (5 bases). The V gene lost 6 bases and the J gene lost 4 bases, with 13 bases spanning the gap. The germline gives CDR1 LNHDA, CDR2 SQIVND (reference sequence). The CDR3 contains 13 residues. The CDR3 DNA reads as TGTGCCAGTAGCTATAATGGAGGTTACGAGCAGTACTTC. Translated, it gives CASSYNGGYEQYF.

This clone was observed a handful of times. V and J are TRBV10-3 and TRBJ1-1; possible D gene TRBD1, 6 bases. Per the germline V gene, CDR1 is ENHRY and CDR2 is SYGVKD. Trimming removed 2 bases from V and 1 base from J, with 14 bases in between. The CDR3 spans 16 residues. CDR3 amino acids: CAISERGARSNTEAFF. CDR3 nucleotides: TGTGCCATCAGTGAGCGGGGGGCACGATCGAACACTGAAGCTTTCTTT.

The V and J genes are TRBV5-1 and TRBJ2-7; perhaps TRBD2 as D (5 bases). CDR1 and CDR2 (germline): SGHRS, YFSETQ. The CDR3 runs to 16 residues. Trimming took off 0 bases at V and 5 bases at J, with 18 bases between the two ends. DNA for the CDR3: TGCGCCAGCAGCTTGGGGGCGTATACCGCCGGGGACGAGCAGTACTTC. Protein product: CASSLGAYTAGDEQYF.

This rearrangement joins TRBV6-5 to TRBJ2-2, with a tentative D call TRBD2 (7 bases). Trimming stripped 6 bases from V and 5 bases from J, with 13 bases between. Per germline, CDR1 MNHEY and CDR2 SVGAGI. The CDR3 has 14 amino acids. The CDR3 DNA sequence: TGTGCCAGCAGGGGACTAACAGGGACCGGGGAGCTGTTTTTT. Encoded protein: CASRGLTGTGELFF.

The chain recombines TRBV30 with TRBJ1-6; a possible D gene is TRBD1 (5 bases). Germline values: CDR1 GTSNPN, CDR2 SVGIG (reference sequence). This CDR3 is 14 amino acids long. V was cut by 8 bases and J by 6 bases, with 17 bases left in between. CDR3 loop: CAGRQFLSNSPLHF. CDR3 DNA: TGTGCCGGACGACAGTTTTTGTCTAATTCACCCCTCCACTTT.

V gene TRBV6-5 combines with J gene TRBJ2-1; tentatively, D is TRBD2 (7 bases). CDR1 and CDR2 from the germline V gene are MNHEY and SVGAGI. The CDR3 extends over 13 amino acids. V gave up 8 bases and J gave up 3 bases, with 11 bases separating them. DNA for the CDR3: TGTGCCAGCGGCGGGGGCCTCTACAATGAGCAGTTCTTC. It codes for CASGGGLYNEQFF.

The genes are TRBV12-3 or TRBV12-4 and TRBJ1-5; D possibly corresponds to TRBD1 (5 bases). The CDR3 totals 13 residues. V was trimmed by 5 bases and J by 2 bases, leaving 7 bases between them. The CDR3 loop is CASSQQGNQPQHF. The DNA for the CDR3 is TGTGCCAGCAGTCAACAGGGCAATCAGCCCCAGCATTTT.

This clone came up a few times. The CDR3, as DNA: TGTGCCAGCAGCTTAACCTGGGGGGGGCGAGGATCACCCCTCCACTTT. Translation: CASSLTWGGRGSPLHF. The chain has TRBV7-3 and TRBJ1-6, with TRBD1 as a possible D gene (6 bases). Germline V gives CDR1 SGHTA, CDR2 FQGTGA. The germline V and J ends were trimmed by 0 bases and 10 bases, with 16 bases remaining between them. There are 16 residues in the CDR3.

V gene TRBV18 combines with J gene TRBJ2-3, with D possibly being TRBD2 (6 bases). This CDR3 region has 15 residues. CDR1 is KGHSH, CDR2 LQKENI, per germline. V gave up 1 base and J gave up 0 bases, with 8 bases separating them. CDR3 in DNA: TGTGCCAGCTCACCACTAGCGGATAGCACAGATACGCAGTATTTT. This gives the protein CASSPLADSTDTQYF.

The chain links TRBV11-3 to TRBJ2-1; 9 bases map to TRBD2. The CDR3 spans 17 residues. Germline V gives CDR1 SGHNT, CDR2 YENEEA. The trim removed 2 bases at V and 2 bases at J, leaving 7 bases unmatched. CDR3 nucleotide sequence: TGTGCCAGCAGCTTAACGTGGACTAGCGTAACCTACAATGAGCAGTTCTTC. This encodes CASSLTWTSVTYNEQFF.

The V gene is TRBV7-8, the J gene TRBJ1-4, with D uncertain. Germline CDR1 and CDR2: SGHVS and FQNEAQ. The CDR3 runs 14 residues. The V and J ends lost 5 bases and 7 bases respectively, with 14 bases between them. CDR3 protein: CASSRTSEGEKLFF. For the CDR3, the DNA is TGTGCCAGCAGCAGGACGTCGGAGGGTGAAAAACTGTTTTTT.

The chain joins TRBV28 to TRBJ2-7; D may be TRBD1 (5 bases). The CDR3 consists of 17 residues. Germline-derived CDR1 and CDR2 are MDHEN and SYDVKM. V shed 7 bases and J shed 5 bases, with 27 bases lying between them. The CDR3 DNA is TGTGCCAGCACCCAACCGATGAAACAGGACCACACCCACGAGCAGTACTTC. Translating it yields CASTQPMKQDHTHEQYF.

This chain joins TRBV2 and TRBJ2-7; D unclear. Deletions cut 2 bases from V and 3 bases from J, with 11 bases between. The CDR3 contains 14 residues. Germline values: CDR1 SNHLY, CDR2 FYNNEI. The CDR3 spells CASSESRDFYEQYF. CDR3 coding DNA: TGTGCCAGCAGTGAATCCAGAGACTTCTACGAGCAGTACTTC.

This clone was seen only a few times. The chain joins TRBV11-2 to TRBJ1-6; unclear D gene. The V gene lost 1 base and the J gene lost 15 bases, with 7 bases spanning the gap. There are 11 residues in the CDR3. The germline V gene encodes CDR1 SGHAT and CDR2 FQNNGV. The CDR3 nucleotides are TGTGCCAGCAGCTTAGGAGGACTCCTCCACTTT. This sequence encodes CASSLGGLLHF.